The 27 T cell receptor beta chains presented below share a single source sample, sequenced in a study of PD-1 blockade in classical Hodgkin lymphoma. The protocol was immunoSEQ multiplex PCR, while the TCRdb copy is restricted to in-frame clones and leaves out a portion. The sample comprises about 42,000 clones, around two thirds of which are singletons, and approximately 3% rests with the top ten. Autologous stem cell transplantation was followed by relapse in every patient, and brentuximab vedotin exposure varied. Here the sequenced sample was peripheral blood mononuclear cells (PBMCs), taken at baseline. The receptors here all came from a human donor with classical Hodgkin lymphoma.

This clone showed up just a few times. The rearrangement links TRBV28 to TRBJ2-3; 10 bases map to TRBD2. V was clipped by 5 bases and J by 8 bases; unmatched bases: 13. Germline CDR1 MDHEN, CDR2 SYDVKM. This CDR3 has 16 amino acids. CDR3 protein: CASSGRGGLAAGTQYF. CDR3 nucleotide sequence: TGTGCCAGCAGTGGACGAGGCGGACTAGCGGCGGGTACGCAGTATTTT.

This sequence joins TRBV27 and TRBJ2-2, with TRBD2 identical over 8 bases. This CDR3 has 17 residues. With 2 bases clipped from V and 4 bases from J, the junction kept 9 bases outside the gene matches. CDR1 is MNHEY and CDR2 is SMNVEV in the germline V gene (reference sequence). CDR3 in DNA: TGTGCCAGCAGTTTAATCGCGTTAGCGGGAACCACCGGGGAGCTGTTTTTT. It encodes CASSLIALAGTTGELFF.

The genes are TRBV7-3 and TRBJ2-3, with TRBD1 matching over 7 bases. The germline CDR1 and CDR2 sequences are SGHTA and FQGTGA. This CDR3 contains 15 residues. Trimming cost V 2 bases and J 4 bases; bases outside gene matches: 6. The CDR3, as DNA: TGTGCCAGCAGCTTATCAGGGGGAAACGCAGATACGCAGTATTTT. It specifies CASSLSGGNADTQYF.

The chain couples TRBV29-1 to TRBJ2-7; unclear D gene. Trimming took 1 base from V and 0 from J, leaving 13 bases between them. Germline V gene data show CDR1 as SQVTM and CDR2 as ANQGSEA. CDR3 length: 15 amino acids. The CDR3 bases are TGCAGCGTTGAAGCGGCCACCCCGAGCTCCTACGAGCAGTACTTC. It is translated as CSVEAATPSSYEQYF.

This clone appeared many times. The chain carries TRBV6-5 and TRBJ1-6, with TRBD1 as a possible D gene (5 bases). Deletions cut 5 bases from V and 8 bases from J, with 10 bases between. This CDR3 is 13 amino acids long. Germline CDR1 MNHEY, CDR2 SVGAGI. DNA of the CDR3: TGTGCCAGCAGTATACAGGAACATTCACCCCTCCACTTT. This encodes CASSIQEHSPLHF.

The CDR3 nucleotides read TGTGCCAGCAGCTTAGCGGGGGGGCGCGGTACGCAGTATTTT. It encodes CASSLAGGRGTQYF. The V call is TRBV7-2, the J call TRBJ2-3; TRBD2 might be the D (7 bases). V lost 0 bases to trimming and J lost 8 bases, with 12 bases between them. Germline V gene sequence: CDR1 SGHTA, CDR2 FQGNSA. The CDR3 is made up of 14 amino acids.

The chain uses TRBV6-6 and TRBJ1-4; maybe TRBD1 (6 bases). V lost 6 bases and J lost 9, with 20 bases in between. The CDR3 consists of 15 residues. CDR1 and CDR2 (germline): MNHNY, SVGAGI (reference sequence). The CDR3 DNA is TGTGCCAGCAGCCCCACGGTACAGGGTAGTAAAAAACTGTTTTTT. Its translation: CASSPTVQGSKKLFF.

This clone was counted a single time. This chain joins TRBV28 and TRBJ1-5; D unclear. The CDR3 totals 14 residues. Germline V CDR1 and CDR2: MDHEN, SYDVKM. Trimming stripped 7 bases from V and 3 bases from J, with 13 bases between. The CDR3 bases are TGTGCCAGCAAATCACTCCTGTTCAATCAGCCCCAGCATTTT. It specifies CASKSLLFNQPQHF.

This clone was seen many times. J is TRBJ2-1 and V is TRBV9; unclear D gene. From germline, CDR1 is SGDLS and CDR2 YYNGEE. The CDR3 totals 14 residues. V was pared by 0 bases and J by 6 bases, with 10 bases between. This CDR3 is CASSVAWGLNEQFF. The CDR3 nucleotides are TGTGCCAGCAGCGTAGCCTGGGGTCTCAATGAGCAGTTCTTC.

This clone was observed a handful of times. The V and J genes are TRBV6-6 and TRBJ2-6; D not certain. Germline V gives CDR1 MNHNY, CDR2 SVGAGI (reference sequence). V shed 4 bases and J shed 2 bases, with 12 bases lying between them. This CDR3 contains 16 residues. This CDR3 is CASSFPRRTGANVLTF. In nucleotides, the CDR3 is TGTGCCAGCAGTTTCCCCCGTAGGACTGGGGCCAACGTCCTGACTTTC.

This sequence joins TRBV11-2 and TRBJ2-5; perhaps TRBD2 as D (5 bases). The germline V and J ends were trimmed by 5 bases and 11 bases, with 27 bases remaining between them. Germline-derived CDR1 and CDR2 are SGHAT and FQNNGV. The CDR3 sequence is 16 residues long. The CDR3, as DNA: TGTGCCAGCAGCCATCTAAACATGATTCCGGGATCCTCACAGTACTTC. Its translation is CASSHLNMIPGSSQYF.

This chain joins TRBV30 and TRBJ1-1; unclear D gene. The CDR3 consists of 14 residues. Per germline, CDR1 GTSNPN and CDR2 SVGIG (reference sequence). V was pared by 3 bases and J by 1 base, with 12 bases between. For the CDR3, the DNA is TGTGCCTGGAGCCCCGGGGTACAGAACACTGAAGCTTTCTTT. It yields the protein CAWSPGVQNTEAFF. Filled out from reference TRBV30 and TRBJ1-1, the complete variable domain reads SQTIHQWPATLVQPVGSPLSLECTVEGTSNPNLYWYRQAAGRGLQLLFYSVGIGQISSEVPQNLSASRPQDRQFILSSKKLLLSDSGFYLCAWSPGVQNTEAFFGQGTRLTVV.

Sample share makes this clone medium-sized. The CDR3 spells CASSEDRSYEQYF. The DNA of the CDR3 is TGTGCCAGCAGCGAGGACAGGTCCTACGAGCAGTACTTC. The rearrangement uses TRBV11-1 and TRBJ2-7; TRBD1 matches 7 bases. Germline loops: CDR1 SGHAT, CDR2 FQDESV (reference sequence). The V gene end was trimmed by 5 bases and the J gene end by 1 base; junction bases not matched to a gene: 2. This CDR3 region has 13 residues.

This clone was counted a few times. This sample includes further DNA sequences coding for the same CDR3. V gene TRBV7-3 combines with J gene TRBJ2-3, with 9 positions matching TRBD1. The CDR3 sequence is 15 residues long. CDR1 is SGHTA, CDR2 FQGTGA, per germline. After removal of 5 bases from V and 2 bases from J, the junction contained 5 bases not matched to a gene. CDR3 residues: CASSPGTGNTDTQYF. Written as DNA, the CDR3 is TGTGCCAGCAGCCCCGGGACAGGGAACACAGATACGCAGTATTTT.

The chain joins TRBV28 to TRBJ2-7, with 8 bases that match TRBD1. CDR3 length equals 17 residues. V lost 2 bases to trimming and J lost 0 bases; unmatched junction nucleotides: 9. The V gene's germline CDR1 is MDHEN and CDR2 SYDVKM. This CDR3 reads CASSLMFRDRSSYEQYF. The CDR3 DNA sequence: TGTGCCAGCAGTTTAATGTTTCGGGACAGGAGCTCCTACGAGCAGTACTTC.

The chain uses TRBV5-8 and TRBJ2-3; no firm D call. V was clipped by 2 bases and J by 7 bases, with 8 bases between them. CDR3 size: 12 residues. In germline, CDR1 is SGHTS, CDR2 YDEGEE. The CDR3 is CASSFLKHTQYF. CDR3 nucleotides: TGTGCCAGCAGCTTTCTCAAGCATACGCAGTATTTT.

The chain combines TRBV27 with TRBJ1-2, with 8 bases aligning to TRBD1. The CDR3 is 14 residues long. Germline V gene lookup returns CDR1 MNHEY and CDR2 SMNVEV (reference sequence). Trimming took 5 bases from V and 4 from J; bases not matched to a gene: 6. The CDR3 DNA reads TGTGCCAGCAGTCCCCAGGGGGCTACCTATGGCTACACCTTC. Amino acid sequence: CASSPQGATYGYTF.

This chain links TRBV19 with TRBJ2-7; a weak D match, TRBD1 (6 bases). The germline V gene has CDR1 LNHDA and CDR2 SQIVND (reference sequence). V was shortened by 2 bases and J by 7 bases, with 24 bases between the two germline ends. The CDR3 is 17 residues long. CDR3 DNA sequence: TGTGCCAGTAGTATATTTACCTTGGAGGACAGACCTTTTGAGCAGTACTTC. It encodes CASSIFTLEDRPFEQYF.

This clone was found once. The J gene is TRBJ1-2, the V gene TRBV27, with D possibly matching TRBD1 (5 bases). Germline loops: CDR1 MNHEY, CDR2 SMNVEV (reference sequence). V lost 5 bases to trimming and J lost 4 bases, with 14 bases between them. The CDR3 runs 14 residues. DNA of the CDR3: TGTGCCAGCAGTGGCCAGGGTTCAGGCTATGGCTACACCTTC. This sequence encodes CASSGQGSGYGYTF.

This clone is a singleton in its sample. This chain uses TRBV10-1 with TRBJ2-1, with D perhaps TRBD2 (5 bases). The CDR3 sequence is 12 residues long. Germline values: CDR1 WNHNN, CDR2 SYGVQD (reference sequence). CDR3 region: CAEGSSYNEQFF. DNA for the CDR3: TGCGCTGAGGGCAGCTCCTACAATGAGCAGTTCTTC.

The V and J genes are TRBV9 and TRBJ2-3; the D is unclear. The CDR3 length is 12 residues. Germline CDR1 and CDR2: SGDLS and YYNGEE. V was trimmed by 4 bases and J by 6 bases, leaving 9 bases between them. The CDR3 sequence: CASSLASDTQYF. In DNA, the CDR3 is TGTGCCAGCAGCTTAGCCAGCGATACGCAGTATTTT.

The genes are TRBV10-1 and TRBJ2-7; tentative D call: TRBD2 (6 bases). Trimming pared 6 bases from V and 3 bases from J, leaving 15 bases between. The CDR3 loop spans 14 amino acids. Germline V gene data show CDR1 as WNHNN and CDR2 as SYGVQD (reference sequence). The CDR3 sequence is CASSPQEGSYEQYF. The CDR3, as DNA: TGCGCCAGCAGCCCCCAGGAGGGGAGCTACGAGCAGTACTTC.

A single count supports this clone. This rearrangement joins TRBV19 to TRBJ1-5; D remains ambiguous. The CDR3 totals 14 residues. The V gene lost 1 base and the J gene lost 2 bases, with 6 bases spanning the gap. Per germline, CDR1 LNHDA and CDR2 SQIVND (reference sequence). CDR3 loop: CASSIGSGNQPQHF. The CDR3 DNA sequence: TGTGCCAGTAGTATAGGGAGCGGCAATCAGCCCCAGCATTTT.

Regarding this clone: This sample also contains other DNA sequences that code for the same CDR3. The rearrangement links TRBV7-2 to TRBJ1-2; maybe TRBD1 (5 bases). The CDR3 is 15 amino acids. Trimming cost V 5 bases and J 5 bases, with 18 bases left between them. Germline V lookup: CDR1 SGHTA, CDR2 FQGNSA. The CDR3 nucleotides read TGTGCCAGCAGCCAAGGCAGGGCTGCCTCATATGGCTACACCTTC. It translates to CASSQGRAASYGYTF.

This CDR3 is CASSLGHSYGYTF. In DNA form, the CDR3 reads TGTGCCAGCAGTTTGGGGCACAGCTATGGCTACACCTTC. The gene calls are TRBV28 and TRBJ1-2, with D tentatively TRBD1 (5 bases). Germline V gives CDR1 MDHEN, CDR2 SYDVKM. The CDR3 has 13 amino acids. V gave up 3 bases and J gave up 4 bases, with 9 bases separating them.

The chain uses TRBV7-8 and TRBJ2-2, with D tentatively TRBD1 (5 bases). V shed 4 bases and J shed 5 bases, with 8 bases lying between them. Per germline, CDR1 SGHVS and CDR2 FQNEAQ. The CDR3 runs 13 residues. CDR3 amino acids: CASSSGLTGELFF. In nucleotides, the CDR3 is TGTGCCAGCAGCTCAGGGTTAACCGGGGAGCTGTTTTTT.

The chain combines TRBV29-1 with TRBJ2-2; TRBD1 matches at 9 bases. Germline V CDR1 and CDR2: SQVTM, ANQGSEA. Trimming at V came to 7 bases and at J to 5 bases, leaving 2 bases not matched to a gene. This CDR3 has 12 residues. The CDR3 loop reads CSADRGTGELFF. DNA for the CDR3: TGCAGCGCGGACAGGGGAACCGGGGAGCTGTTTTTT.